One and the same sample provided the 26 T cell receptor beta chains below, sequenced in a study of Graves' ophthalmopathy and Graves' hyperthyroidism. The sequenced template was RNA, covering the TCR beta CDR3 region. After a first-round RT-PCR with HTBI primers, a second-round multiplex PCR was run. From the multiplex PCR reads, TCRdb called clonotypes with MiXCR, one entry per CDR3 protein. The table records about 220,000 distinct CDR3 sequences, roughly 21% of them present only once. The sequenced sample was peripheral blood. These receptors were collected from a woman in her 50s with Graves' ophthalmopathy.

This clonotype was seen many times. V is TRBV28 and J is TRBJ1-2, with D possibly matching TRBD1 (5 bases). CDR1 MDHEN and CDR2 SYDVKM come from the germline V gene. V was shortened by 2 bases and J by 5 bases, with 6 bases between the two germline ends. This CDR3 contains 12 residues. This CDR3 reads CASSLRGYGYTF. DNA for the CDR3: TGTGCCAGCAGTTTAAGGGGATATGGCTACACCTTC.

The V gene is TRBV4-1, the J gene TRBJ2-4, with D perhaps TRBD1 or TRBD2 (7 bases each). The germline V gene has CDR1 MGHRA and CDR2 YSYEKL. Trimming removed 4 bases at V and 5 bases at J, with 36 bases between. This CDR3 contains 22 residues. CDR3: CASSRRGGGLREKGALENIQYF. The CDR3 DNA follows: TGCGCCAGCAGCCGAAGAGGGGGCGGTTTGCGGGAGAAAGGGGCTTTGGAAAACATTCAGTACTTC.

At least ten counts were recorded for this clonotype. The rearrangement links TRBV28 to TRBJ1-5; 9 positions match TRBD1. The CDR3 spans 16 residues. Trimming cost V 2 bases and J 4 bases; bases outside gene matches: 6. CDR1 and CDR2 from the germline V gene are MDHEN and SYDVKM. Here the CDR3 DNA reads TGTGCCAGCAGTTTAGTAACAGGGGGCAAGAATCAGCCCCAGCATTTT. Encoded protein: CASSLVTGGKNQPQHF.

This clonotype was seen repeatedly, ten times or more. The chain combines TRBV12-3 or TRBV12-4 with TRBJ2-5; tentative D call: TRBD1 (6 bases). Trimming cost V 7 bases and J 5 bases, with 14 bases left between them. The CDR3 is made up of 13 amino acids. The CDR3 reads CASTGDNKETQYF. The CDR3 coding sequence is TGTGCCAGCACTGGGGACAATAAGGAGACCCAGTACTTC.

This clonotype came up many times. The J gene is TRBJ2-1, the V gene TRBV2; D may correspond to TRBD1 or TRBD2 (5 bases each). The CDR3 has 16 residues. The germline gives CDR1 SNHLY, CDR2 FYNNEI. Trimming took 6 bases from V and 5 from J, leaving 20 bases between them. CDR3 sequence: CASRDIGTSKDNEQFF. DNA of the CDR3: TGTGCCAGCAGGGATATCGGGACGTCAAAAGACAATGAGCAGTTCTTC.

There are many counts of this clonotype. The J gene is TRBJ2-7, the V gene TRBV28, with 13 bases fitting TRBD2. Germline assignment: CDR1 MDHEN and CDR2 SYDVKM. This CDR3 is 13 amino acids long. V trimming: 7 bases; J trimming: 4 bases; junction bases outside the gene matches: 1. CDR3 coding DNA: TGTGCCAGCATACTAGCGGGAGGGTACGAGCAGTACTTC. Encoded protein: CASILAGGYEQYF.

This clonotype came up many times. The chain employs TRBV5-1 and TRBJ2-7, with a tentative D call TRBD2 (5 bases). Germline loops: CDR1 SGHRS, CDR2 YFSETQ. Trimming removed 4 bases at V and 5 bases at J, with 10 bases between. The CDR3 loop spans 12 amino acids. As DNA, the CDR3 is TGCGCCAGCAGCGCGGGCAAGGACGAGCAGTACTTC. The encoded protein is CASSAGKDEQYF.

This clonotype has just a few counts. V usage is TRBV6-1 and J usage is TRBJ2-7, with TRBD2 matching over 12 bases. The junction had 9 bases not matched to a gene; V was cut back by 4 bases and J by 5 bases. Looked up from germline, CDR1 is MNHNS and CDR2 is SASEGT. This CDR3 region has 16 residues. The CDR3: CASSGLAGVRGDEQYF. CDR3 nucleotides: TGTGCCAGCAGTGGACTAGCGGGAGTACGAGGCGACGAGCAGTACTTC.

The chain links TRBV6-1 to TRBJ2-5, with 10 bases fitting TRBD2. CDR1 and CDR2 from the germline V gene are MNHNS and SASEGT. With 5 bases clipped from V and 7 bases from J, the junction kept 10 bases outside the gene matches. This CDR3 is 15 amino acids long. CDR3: CASSPSGRGVGTQYF. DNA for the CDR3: TGTGCCAGCAGTCCTAGCGGGAGAGGGGTGGGGACCCAGTACTTC.

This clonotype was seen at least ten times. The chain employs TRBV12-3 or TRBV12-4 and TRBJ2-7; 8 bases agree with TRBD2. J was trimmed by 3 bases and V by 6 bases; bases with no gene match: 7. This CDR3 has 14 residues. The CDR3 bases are TGTGCCAGCAGCCCGGGGGGGACACGCTACGAGCAGTACTTC. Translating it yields CASSPGGTRYEQYF.

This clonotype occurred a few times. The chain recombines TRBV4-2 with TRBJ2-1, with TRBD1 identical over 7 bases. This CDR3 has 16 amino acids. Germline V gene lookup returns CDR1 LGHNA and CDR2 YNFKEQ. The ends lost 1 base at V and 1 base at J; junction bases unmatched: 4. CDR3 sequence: CASSQAQQGSYNEQFF. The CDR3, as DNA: TGTGCCAGCAGCCAAGCTCAACAGGGGTCCTACAATGAGCAGTTCTTC.

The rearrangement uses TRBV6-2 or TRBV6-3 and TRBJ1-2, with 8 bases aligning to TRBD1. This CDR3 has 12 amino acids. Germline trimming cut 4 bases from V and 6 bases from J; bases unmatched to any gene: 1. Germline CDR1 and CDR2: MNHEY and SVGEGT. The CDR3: CASSLQGDGYTF. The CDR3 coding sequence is TGTGCCAGCAGTTTACAGGGGGATGGCTACACCTTC.

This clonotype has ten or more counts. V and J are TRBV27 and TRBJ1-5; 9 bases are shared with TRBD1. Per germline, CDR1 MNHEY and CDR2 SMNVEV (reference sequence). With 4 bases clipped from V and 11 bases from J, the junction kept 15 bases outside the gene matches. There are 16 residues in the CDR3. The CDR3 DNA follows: TGTGCCAGCAGTTCCGGGACAGGGCCCAGTTTAGGGGCCCAGCATTTT. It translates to CASSSGTGPSLGAQHF.

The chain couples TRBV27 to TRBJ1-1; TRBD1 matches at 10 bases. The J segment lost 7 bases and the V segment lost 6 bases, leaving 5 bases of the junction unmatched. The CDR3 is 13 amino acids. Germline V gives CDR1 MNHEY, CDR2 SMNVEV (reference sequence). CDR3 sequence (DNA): TGTGCCAGCAGCAGACAGGGGGCAAATGAAGCTTTCTTT. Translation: CASSRQGANEAFF.

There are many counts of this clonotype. The CDR3 DNA follows: TGTGCCAGCAGCCAAGGCCCTAGCGGAGCGAACTACGAGCAGTACTTC. Its protein is CASSQGPSGANYEQYF. The chain employs TRBV3-1 and TRBJ2-7; 7 bases agree with TRBD2. CDR3 length equals 16 residues. Germline V CDR1 and CDR2: LGHDT, YNNKEL (reference sequence). V dropped 1 base and J dropped 3; count of bases not matched to a gene: 9.

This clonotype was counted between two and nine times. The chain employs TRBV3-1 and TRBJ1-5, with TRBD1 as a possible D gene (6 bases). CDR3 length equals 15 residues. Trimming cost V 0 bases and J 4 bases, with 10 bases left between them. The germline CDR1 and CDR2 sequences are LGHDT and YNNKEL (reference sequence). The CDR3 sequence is CASSQDSTGNQPQHF. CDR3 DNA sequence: TGTGCCAGCAGCCAAGATTCCACAGGGAATCAGCCCCAGCATTTT.

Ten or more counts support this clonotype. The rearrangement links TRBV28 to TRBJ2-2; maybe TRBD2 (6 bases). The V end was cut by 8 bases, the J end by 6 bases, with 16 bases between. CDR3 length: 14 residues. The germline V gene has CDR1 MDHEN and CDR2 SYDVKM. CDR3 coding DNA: TGTGCCAGCCGGTTAGGCGGGGTGGCCGGGGAGCTGTTTTTT. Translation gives CASRLGGVAGELFF.

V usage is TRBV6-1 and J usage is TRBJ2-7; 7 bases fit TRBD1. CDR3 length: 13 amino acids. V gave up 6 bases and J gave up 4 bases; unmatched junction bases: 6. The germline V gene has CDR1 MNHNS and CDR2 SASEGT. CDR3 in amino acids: CASSTGAEYEQYF. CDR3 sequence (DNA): TGTGCCAGCAGCACAGGGGCAGAGTACGAGCAGTACTTC.

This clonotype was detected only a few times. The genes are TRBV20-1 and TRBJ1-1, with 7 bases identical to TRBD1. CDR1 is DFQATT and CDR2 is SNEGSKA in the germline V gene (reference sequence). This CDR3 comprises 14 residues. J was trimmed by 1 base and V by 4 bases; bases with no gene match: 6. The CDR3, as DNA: TGCAGTGCTACCCTCCAGGGGGGGAACACTGAAGCTTTCTTT. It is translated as CSATLQGGNTEAFF.

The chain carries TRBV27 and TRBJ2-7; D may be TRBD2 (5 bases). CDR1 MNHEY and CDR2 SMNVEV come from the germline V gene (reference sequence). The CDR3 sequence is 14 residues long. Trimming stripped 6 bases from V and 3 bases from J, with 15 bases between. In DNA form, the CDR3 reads TGTGCCAGCAGCAACCTTGGGAGTCTCTACGAGCAGTACTTC. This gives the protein CASSNLGSLYEQYF.

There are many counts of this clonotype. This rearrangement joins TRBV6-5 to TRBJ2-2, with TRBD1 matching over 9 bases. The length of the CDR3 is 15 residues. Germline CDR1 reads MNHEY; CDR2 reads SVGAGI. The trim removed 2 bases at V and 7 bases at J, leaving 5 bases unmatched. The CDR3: CASSYPGQGSGELFF. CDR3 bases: TGTGCCAGCAGTTACCCGGGACAGGGTAGCGGGGAGCTGTTTTTT.

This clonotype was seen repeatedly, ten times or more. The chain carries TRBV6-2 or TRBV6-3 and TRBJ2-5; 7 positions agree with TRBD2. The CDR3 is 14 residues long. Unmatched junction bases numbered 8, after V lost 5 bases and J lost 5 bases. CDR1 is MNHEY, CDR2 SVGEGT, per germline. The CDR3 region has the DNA TGTGCCAGCAGTCATGCGGGAGATCTTGAGACCCAGTACTTC. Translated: CASSHAGDLETQYF.

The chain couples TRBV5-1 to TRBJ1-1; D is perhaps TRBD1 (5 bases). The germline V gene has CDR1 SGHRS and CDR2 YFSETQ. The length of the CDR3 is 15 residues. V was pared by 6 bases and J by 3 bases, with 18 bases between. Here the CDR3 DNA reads TGCGCCAGCATGGACCCCAGGGACGGCCACACTGAAGCTTTCTTT. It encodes CASMDPRDGHTEAFF. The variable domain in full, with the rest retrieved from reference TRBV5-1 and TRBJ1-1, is KAGVTQTPRYLIKTRGQQVTLSCSPISGHRSVSWYQQTPGQGLQFLFEYFSETQRNKGNFPGRFSGRQFSNSRSEMNVSTLELGDSALYLCASMDPRDGHTEAFFGQGTRLTVV.

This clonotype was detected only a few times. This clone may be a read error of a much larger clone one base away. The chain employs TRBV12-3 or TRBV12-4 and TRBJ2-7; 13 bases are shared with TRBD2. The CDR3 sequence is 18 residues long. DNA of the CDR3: TGTGCCAGCGGGTCCGGGGACAGGGGACTAGCGGGAACCTACGAGCAGCACTTC. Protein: CASGSGDRGLAGTYEQHF.

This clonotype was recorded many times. The CDR3 region is CASSHRGPYEQYF. For the CDR3, the DNA is TGTGCCAGCAGCCACAGGGGGCCCTACGAGCAGTACTTC. The chain has TRBV7-6 and TRBJ2-7, with 9 bases aligning to TRBD1. The CDR3 is made up of 13 amino acids. From germline, CDR1 is SGHVS and CDR2 FNYEAQ. Unmatched junction bases numbered 1, after V lost 5 bases and J lost 2 bases.

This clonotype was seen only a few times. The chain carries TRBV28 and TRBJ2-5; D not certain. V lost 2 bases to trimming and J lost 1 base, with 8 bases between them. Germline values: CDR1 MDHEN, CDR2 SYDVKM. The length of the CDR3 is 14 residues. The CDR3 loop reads CASSLTTFQETQYF. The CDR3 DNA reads TGTGCCAGCAGTTTAACAACCTTCCAAGAGACCCAGTACTTC.